What follows are 18 T cell receptor beta chains derived from one specimen sequenced in a study of T cells after posttransplantation cyclophosphamide. The data were produced by immunoSEQ multiplex PCR, yet TCRdb's version contains in-frame clones alone and is incomplete. There are some 46,000 clones in the sample, none observed a single time. The specimen was PBMCs. The receptors were gathered from a man aged 35-49 years in good health, CMV-negative, and a related stem cell transplant donor.

This clone was recorded at least ten times. The chain uses TRBV13 and TRBJ1-1; D possibly corresponds to TRBD1 (6 bases). The germline V gene encodes CDR1 PRHDT and CDR2 FYEKMQ (reference sequence). The CDR3 sequence is 14 residues long. Deletions cut 0 bases from V and 7 bases from J, with 12 bases between. The CDR3 region has the DNA TGTGCCAGCAGCTTAGGAGGGGAACAGGGTGAAGCTTTCTTT. Encoded protein: CASSLGGEQGEAFF.

This clone has a count of ten or more. The chain links TRBV18 to TRBJ1-1; D is uncertain. V was cut by 4 bases and J by 1 base, with 7 bases left in between. This CDR3 is 13 amino acids long. CDR1 KGHSH and CDR2 LQKENI come from the germline V gene. CDR3: CASSQHANTEAFF. The CDR3 DNA follows: TGTGCCAGCTCACAACACGCGAACACTGAAGCTTTCTTT.

This chain connects TRBV5-1 to TRBJ2-1, with 8 bases identical to TRBD2. The CDR3 length is 16 residues. V dropped 4 bases and J dropped 9; count of bases not matched to a gene: 15. Germline CDR1 SGHRS, CDR2 YFSETQ. The CDR3 DNA is TGCGCCAGCAGCACAACCGCTCCGGGACTAGAGGTTGAGCAGTTCTTC. Encoded protein: CASSTTAPGLEVEQFF.

This clone was detected ten times or more. This chain joins TRBV11-1 and TRBJ2-4; 9 nucleotides align to TRBD2. The CDR3 consists of 14 residues. CDR1 is SGHAT, CDR2 FQDESV, per germline (reference sequence). Trimming cost V 5 bases and J 5 bases; bases outside gene matches: 4. This CDR3 is CASSTIAGENIQYF. Written as DNA, the CDR3 is TGTGCCAGCAGCACAATAGCGGGAGAAAACATTCAGTACTTC. The full variable domain, completed using reference TRBV11-1 and TRBJ2-4, is EAEVAQSPRYKITEKSQAVAFWCDPISGHATLYWYRQILGQGPELLVQFQDESVVDDSQLPKDRFSAERLKGVDSTLKIQPAELGDSAMYLCASSTIAGENIQYFGAGTRLSVL.

This clone was counted many times. This rearrangement joins TRBV30 to TRBJ1-1; TRBD1 might be the D (6 bases). Per the germline V gene, CDR1 is GTSNPN and CDR2 is SVGIG (reference sequence). V gave up 7 bases and J gave up 1 base, with 10 bases separating them. The CDR3 runs to 12 residues. Here the CDR3 reads CAYSDRNTEAFF. CDR3 nucleotide sequence: TGTGCCTACTCGGACAGGAACACTGAAGCTTTCTTT. Based on the CDR3 plus reference TRBV30 and TRBJ1-1, the full variable domain is SQTIHQWPATLVQPVGSPLSLECTVEGTSNPNLYWYRQAAGRGLQLLFYSVGIGQISSEVPQNLSASRPQDRQFILSSKKLLLSDSGFYLCAYSDRNTEAFFGQGTRLTVV.

The table lists this clone with many counts. The chain combines TRBV14 with TRBJ2-3, with TRBD1 as a possible D gene (7 bases). Germline CDR1 and CDR2: SGHDN and FVKESK. Trimming removed 2 bases from V and 4 bases from J, with 13 bases in between. This CDR3 comprises 15 residues. CDR3 protein: CASSQTTGRPDTQYF. The DNA of the CDR3 is TGTGCCAGCAGCCAAACGACAGGGAGGCCAGATACGCAGTATTTT.

This clone came up many times. This chain links TRBV5-1 with TRBJ2-1; D unresolved. Germline V gene data show CDR1 as SGHRS and CDR2 as YFSETQ. The CDR3 has 16 residues. V lost 0 bases and J lost 2, with 12 bases in between. The CDR3 DNA reads TGCGCCAGCAGCTTGGGGGCTGACGTTGCCTACAATGAGCAGTTCTTC. This codes for CASSLGADVAYNEQFF.

This chain connects TRBV6-6 to TRBJ1-6; D ambiguous. This CDR3 has 15 amino acids. Germline CDR1 is MNHNY and CDR2 is SVGAGI (reference sequence). Trimming took 5 bases from V and 9 from J, leaving 17 bases between them. The CDR3 DNA sequence: TGTGCCAGCAGTAGCCGGGTCAGCCTGCCTTCACCCCTCCACTTT. This sequence encodes CASSSRVSLPSPLHF.

This clone was observed at least ten times. V usage is TRBV7-6 and J usage is TRBJ2-7, with 9 bases lining up with TRBD1. In germline, CDR1 is SGHVS, CDR2 FNYEAQ. CDR3 length equals 15 residues. After removal of 5 bases from V and 5 bases from J, the junction contained 10 bases not matched to a gene. CDR3 in amino acids: CASSQRGQGSHEQYF. The CDR3 nucleotides read TGTGCCAGCAGCCAGCGGGGACAGGGATCTCACGAGCAGTACTTC.

In this sample, this clone turned up many times. The chain recombines TRBV2 with TRBJ2-5, with TRBD2 matching over 15 bases. The germline gives CDR1 SNHLY, CDR2 FYNNEI. The V and J ends lost 7 bases and 5 bases, in that order; junction bases with no gene match: 8. The CDR3 covers 16 residues. The CDR3 DNA sequence: TGTGCCAGCACACGGACTAGCGGGGGGGCCAGGGAGACCCAGTACTTC. Translating it yields CASTRTSGGARETQYF.

This clone was recorded at least ten times. V and J are TRBV15 and TRBJ2-3; 7 nucleotides agree with TRBD1. J gave up 0 bases and V 4 bases, and 4 bases lay outside the gene matches. This CDR3 contains 15 residues. Germline-derived CDR1 and CDR2 are LNHNV and YYDKDF (reference sequence). Written as DNA, the CDR3 is TGTGCCACCAGCACACGACAGGGAAGCACAGATACGCAGTATTTT. This sequence encodes CATSTRQGSTDTQYF.

This clone was detected a few times. The V and J genes are TRBV7-6 and TRBJ1-1; D is possibly TRBD1 (5 bases). The CDR3 covers 15 residues. V gave up 3 bases and J gave up 1 base, with 12 bases separating them. The germline V gene encodes CDR1 SGHVS and CDR2 FNYEAQ. The CDR3 sequence is CASSLGGVSNTEAFF. The CDR3 bases are TGTGCCAGCAGCTTGGGGGGGGTTTCGAACACTGAAGCTTTCTTT. Supplemented by reference TRBV7-6 and TRBJ1-1, the full variable domain reads GAGVSQSPRYKVTKRGQDVALRCDPISGHVSLYWYRQALGQGPEFLTYFNYEAQQDKSGLPNDRFSAERPEGSISTLTIQRTEQRDSAMYRCASSLGGVSNTEAFFGQGTRLTVV.

This clone was recorded at least ten times. The V gene is TRBV5-8, the J gene TRBJ1-6; 7 bases are shared with TRBD1. The CDR3 consists of 16 residues. Unmatched junction bases numbered 12, after V lost 5 bases and J lost 7 bases. Germline loops: CDR1 SGHTS, CDR2 YDEGEE. The CDR3, as DNA: TGTGCCAGCAGTCTCCTAGGGGGCGCGGAAAATTCACCCCTCCACTTT. It encodes CASSLLGGAENSPLHF.

This clone has at least ten counts. This chain connects TRBV5-1 to TRBJ1-5; D not certain. CDR3 length: 15 residues. The germline V gene encodes CDR1 SGHRS and CDR2 YFSETQ. With 0 bases removed from V and 0 bases from J, the gap between germline ends came to 7 bases. The CDR3 loop is CASSLDGYSNQPQHF. CDR3 sequence (DNA): TGCGCCAGCAGCTTGGACGGTTATAGCAATCAGCCCCAGCATTTT.

This clone was recorded a few times. J is TRBJ2-3 and V is TRBV5-1; 7 bases fit TRBD2. This CDR3 comprises 15 residues. Germline V gives CDR1 SGHRS, CDR2 YFSETQ. Germline trimming cut 0 bases from V and 0 bases from J; bases unmatched to any gene: 1. The CDR3, as DNA: TGCGCCAGCAGCTTGGGCGGGAGAAGCACAGATACGCAGTATTTT. Translation gives CASSLGGRSTDTQYF.

This clone has a count of ten or more. The J gene is TRBJ1-5, the V gene TRBV7-9, with D possibly matching TRBD1 (5 bases). Trimming removed 1 base at V and 4 bases at J, with 11 bases between. Germline values: CDR1 SEHNR, CDR2 FQNEAQ (reference sequence). The CDR3 loop spans 15 amino acids. The CDR3 sequence is CASSLDWTTNQPQHF. Written as DNA, the CDR3 is TGTGCCAGCAGCTTAGATTGGACAACTAATCAGCCCCAGCATTTT.

The gene calls are TRBV2 and TRBJ2-4, with a possible D match to TRBD1 (5 bases). CDR3 length: 12 amino acids. Per germline, CDR1 SNHLY and CDR2 FYNNEI. V lost 8 bases, J lost 5 bases, and 10 bases lay in between. CDR3 residues: CASGQGENIQYF. In nucleotides, the CDR3 is TGTGCCAGCGGCCAAGGGGAAAACATTCAGTACTTC.

This clone showed up many times. The junction and the germline gene differ at one end; a read error may be behind it. This rearrangement joins TRBV7-7 to TRBJ2-5; D unresolved. Per germline, CDR1 SSHAT and CDR2 FNYEAQ (reference sequence). CDR3 length equals 14 residues. The chain's CDR3 is CASSLAGVQETQYF. In nucleotides, the CDR3 is TGTGCTAGCAGCTTAGCTGGAGTCCAAGAGACCCAGTACTTC.